The source of this TCR beta chain is a study of CD8 T cells in ankylosing spondylitis. The study, taken as a whole, reports: Roughly eight highly homologous variants made up a TCR beta motif that seemed to typify ankylosing spondylitis blood.

The CDR3 is made up of 15 amino acids. V was trimmed by 8 bases and J by 3 bases, leaving 16 bases between them. Per the germline V gene, CDR1 is MNHEY and CDR2 is SVGEGT. This clonotype was counted at least ten times. Its antigen is not identified. In TCRdb, the 5' RACE reads were re-called with MiXCR into one record per CDR3 protein. The sample carries about 210,000 distinct CDR3 sequences, around 6.6% recorded once. The chain links TRBV6-2 or TRBV6-3 to TRBJ2-2, with D tentatively TRBD1 or TRBD2 (5 bases each). The clonotype comes from a male donor with ankylosing spondylitis. The sequenced sample was blood, either unsorted or a sorted T cell fraction (not recorded which). The CDR3 DNA reads TGTGCCAGCGGCCCGGGACGGCCGGACACCGGGGAGCTGTTTTTT. Encoded protein: CASGPGRPDTGELFF.